This T cell receptor (beta chain) stems from a study of T cells in Graves' hyperthyroidism and ophthalmopathy (dated 2019 in TCRdb). About the full investigation: Peripheral blood was collected at initial diagnosis, before any treatment. The paper reports TCR Vbeta CDR3 sequencing of 135 peripheral blood samples: 43 ophthalmopathy, over 70 hyperthyroidism and approximately 17 progressor patients. The study also compared thyroid tissue and blood T-cell repertoires from about six Graves' hyperthyroidism patients. The roughly 99 discovery patients were divided at random into training and test sets in a 7:3 ratio. Whether ophthalmopathy could be predicted prospectively was tested in an independent validation cohort made up of 18 to 20 hyperthyroidism patients plus 17 patients who later progressed to ophthalmopathy. Following sampling, methimazole starting at 30 mg daily was given to hyperthyroidism patients, and high-dose intravenous methylprednisolone was given to ophthalmopathy patients. To identify TCR V-J signatures that set the groups apart, the researchers used a discovery cohort of 100 patients, made up of fewer than 50 with Graves' ophthalmopathy and about 55 with stable Graves' hyperthyroidism.

TCR beta CDR3 regions were amplified from RNA transcripts. The TCR CDR3 was subjected to a first round of RT-PCR using the HTBI primer set and the Qiagen OneStep RT-PCR kit. Libraries were constructed in a second round of multiplex PCR, after which size selection and purification were carried out. Sequencing of the libraries was done on an Illumina HiSeq2000 using paired-end 100 bp reads. Regarding the original processing steps: SOAPnuke was used to process the raw data, throwing out any read that contained adapters or uncalled bases, had a mean Phred below 15, or lacked an exact constant-primer or identifier match. COPE v1.2.5 was used to merge high-quality paired reads, and clonotypes were defined as unique nucleotide sequences. MiTCR v1.1 was used to align the clonotypes against IMGT TRBV, TRBD and TRBJ reference segments. The analysis included only V-J combinations with a frequency above 0.0001, which together covered 99% to 99.2% of the repertoires. The TCS score was defined as F50 (clonal expansion) divided by E x V (chaos), with BLOSUM62-based TCRdist calculated between CDR3 peptides within each V-J. Welch's t-statistics and random forest reduced 500 to 550 V-J features to roughly 13, which were used in a naive Bayes classifier (R e1071). The public reads were quality trimmed at Q25 with fastp and then assembled into clones with MiXCR by TCRdb, keeping productive beta chains. Under each unique CDR3 protein, matching rows form one entry showing the most common genes and DNA. In this record, the V and J calls reflect TCRdb's handling and not the investigators' own analysis. The sample records over 200,000 distinct CDR3 sequences, 17% of which are singletons. Clones ranked in the top ten supply under 65% of the sample.

Stable Graves' hyperthyroidism was defined as the absence of progression to ophthalmopathy over 18 months of follow-up. The hyperthyroidism patients were between 18 and 65 years old and newly diagnosed, with a disease duration of less than 2 months. The study excluded patients with uncontrolled infections, other autoimmune diseases, pregnancy or lactation. Diagnoses were based on clinical symptoms, serum thyroxine and TRAb, thyroid ultrasound and orbital computed tomography. Ficoll-Paque density gradient centrifugation was used to isolate PBMCs from approximately 11 ml of fresh peripheral blood. Total RNA was extracted with Trizol reagent, and quality was checked on an Agilent 2100 Bioanalyzer. Taken from the germline V gene, the CDR1 and CDR2 loops are SGHTA and FQGNSA. V loses 5 bases of germline sequence and J loses 5 bases, and the interval between the two ends is 15 bases. The CDR3 starts with the cysteine, ends with the phenylalanine, and has 14 residues. Only CDR3 DNA is held: 42 bases, read in frame from base 1.

What the authors observed across the whole study: Sample size was not statistically predetermined, and investigators were not blinded to group allocation. Ophthalmopathy was separated from stable hyperthyroidism by a 13 V-J signature model, with 85% to 90% sensitivity and roughly 81% specificity obtained in cross-validation and 80%/75% obtained in testing. Most expanded thyroid clonotypes (frequency above 0.001) were also detected in blood, suggesting blood repertoires may reflect thyroid immune responses. In validation, the model predicted progression to ophthalmopathy with approximately 71% sensitivity and around 72% specificity, a median of about six months before onset.

This clonotype has at least ten counts. The target of this receptor is not known. Per-base qualities were not stored, and no clone one base away is much larger. The TCR sequence derives from a man in his forties or fifties with Graves' hyperthyroidism. The specimen sequenced was blood. The chain uses TRBV7-2 and TRBJ2-5; the D gene is perhaps TRBD1, on 5 matching bases. The sequence in DNA is TGTGCCAGCAGCCATCCTCCAGGGTTGGAGACCCAGTACTTC. It codes for CASSHPPGLETQYF.